These 32 T cell receptor beta chains share one sample of origin, sequenced in a study of T-cell memory formation after mild COVID-19. TCRdb itself ran the 5' RACE reads through MiXCR, one entry per CDR3 protein. The data hold 300,000 or so distinct CDR3 sequences, with 16% observed a single time. Source material: PBMCs or a T cell subset sorted from them (not recorded which). These receptors were taken from a man aged 18-30 years who had mild COVID-19 (a few samples of this study predate the infection). Cell type and time point are not known.

J is TRBJ1-3 and V is TRBV7-2; 7 bases are a match to TRBD1. J was trimmed by 8 bases and V by 4 bases; bases with no gene match: 14. CDR1 is SGHTA and CDR2 is FQGNSA in the germline V gene. The CDR3 is 16 amino acids. CDR3 nucleotide sequence: TGTGCCAGCAGCTCCCCGTGGCAAGGGGGCAGCGACACCATATATTTT. This sequence encodes CASSSPWQGGSDTIYF.

This clonotype came up a few times. This chain uses TRBV6-4 with TRBJ1-5; weak D call: TRBD1 (6 bases). This CDR3 contains 14 residues. The V gene lost 6 bases and the J gene lost 3 bases, with 12 bases spanning the gap. Germline CDR1 and CDR2: MRHNA and SNTAGT. The CDR3 protein is CASRTGHPNQPQHF. In nucleotides, the CDR3 is TGTGCCAGCAGAACAGGGCACCCCAATCAGCCCCAGCATTTT.

The V and J genes are TRBV12-3 or TRBV12-4 and TRBJ2-3; 9 bases match TRBD2. This CDR3 is built from 16 residues. V lost 3 bases, J lost 7 bases, and 11 bases stayed unmatched. The CDR3 DNA sequence: TGTGCCAGCAGTTTCTCTAGCGGGGTAGGGGAAAATACGCAGTATTTT. Its protein is CASSFSSGVGENTQYF.

The CDR3: CASSTPGTQYF. DNA of the CDR3: TGTGCCAGCAGCACCCCGGGTACCCAGTACTTC. The chain combines TRBV7-8 with TRBJ2-5, with D unclear. Trimming cost V 5 bases and J 8 bases, with 9 bases left between them. The V gene's germline CDR1 is SGHVS and CDR2 FQNEAQ. This CDR3 is 11 amino acids long.

At least ten counts were recorded for this clonotype. The chain is built from TRBV4-3 and TRBJ1-2; a weak D match, TRBD1 (6 bases). The CDR3 is made up of 14 amino acids. V lost 3 bases to trimming and J lost 3 bases, with 11 bases between them. Germline V gene lookup returns CDR1 LGHNA and CDR2 YSLEER. The CDR3 loop reads CASSHEQGYYGYTF. CDR3 nucleotide sequence: TGCGCCAGCAGCCACGAACAGGGCTACTATGGCTACACCTTC.

In its sample, this clonotype was seen many times. The rearrangement uses TRBV7-3 and TRBJ2-1, with 8 bases fitting TRBD2. This CDR3 spans 16 amino acids. The ends lost 5 bases at V and 4 bases at J; junction bases unmatched: 10. In germline, CDR1 is SGHTA, CDR2 FQGTGA. DNA of the CDR3: TGTGCCAGCAGCGTACTAGCGGTCGCTTCATACAATGAGCAGTTCTTC. Protein: CASSVLAVASYNEQFF.

This clonotype was picked up a small number of times. V and J are TRBV7-9 and TRBJ1-1; 7 nucleotides line up with TRBD1. This CDR3 comprises 16 residues. Germline assignment: CDR1 SEHNR and CDR2 FQNEAQ (reference sequence). V shed 5 bases and J 0 bases; nucleotides not matched to a gene: 9. The CDR3: CASSPGTVLLNTEAFF. In nucleotides, the CDR3 is TGTGCCAGCAGCCCGGGGACAGTACTATTGAACACTGAAGCTTTCTTT.

This chain connects TRBV2 to TRBJ2-1, with 9 positions matching TRBD1. CDR1 and CDR2 from the germline V gene are SNHLY and FYNNEI. The CDR3 is 13 amino acids. V shed 5 bases, J shed 10 bases, and the junction held 6 bases outside the gene matches. The CDR3 here is CASSRTGGREQFF. CDR3 nucleotide sequence: TGTGCCAGCAGTAGAACAGGGGGCAGGGAGCAGTTCTTC.

The chain uses TRBV5-1 and TRBJ2-3, with a possible D match to TRBD1 (6 bases). V lost 8 bases, J lost 4 bases, and 17 bases lay in between. CDR1 and CDR2 (germline): SGHRS, YFSETQ. This CDR3 is 14 amino acids long. The CDR3 nucleotides read TGCGCCAGTGGCTCAGGGGTCACGTCAGATACGCAGTATTTT. Its translation is CASGSGVTSDTQYF.

This clonotype was observed a handful of times. The rearrangement links TRBV5-1 to TRBJ1-1, with D hard to call. Per the germline V gene, CDR1 is SGHRS and CDR2 is YFSETQ. This CDR3 contains 14 residues. The V end was cut by 4 bases, the J end by 10 bases, with 20 bases between. CDR3 nucleotide sequence: TGCGCCAGCAGCCAAACAATCACATCCCCGGGAGCTTTCTTT. Encoded protein: CASSQTITSPGAFF.

This rearrangement joins TRBV6-5 to TRBJ2-1; D is perhaps TRBD1 (6 bases). CDR3 size: 11 residues. Per the germline V gene, CDR1 is MNHEY and CDR2 is SVGAGI. Trimming shortened V by 2 bases and J by 10 bases, and 6 bases separated the two germline ends. The CDR3 DNA is TGTGCCAGCAGTTACGGGACAGAGCAGTTCTTC. The encoded protein is CASSYGTEQFF.

This clonotype was counted a few times. This chain connects TRBV28 to TRBJ1-1; D perhaps matches TRBD1 (5 bases). Germline assignment: CDR1 MDHEN and CDR2 SYDVKM. V gave up 6 bases and J gave up 3 bases, with 11 bases separating them. The CDR3 totals 13 residues. CDR3 nucleotide sequence: TGTGCCAGCAGCGGGGGAGACGACACTGAAGCTTTCTTT. Protein sequence: CASSGGDDTEAFF.

The table lists this clonotype with a few counts. The gene calls are TRBV25-1 and TRBJ1-6; 9 nucleotides align to TRBD1. This CDR3 region has 12 residues. Germline assignment: CDR1 MGHDK and CDR2 SYGVNS. V shed 6 bases, J shed 16 bases, and the junction held 7 bases outside the gene matches. The CDR3 DNA reads TGTGCCAGCAGGGCCGGGACAGGGAATCTCCACTTT. Amino acids: CASRAGTGNLHF.

The table lists this clonotype with many counts. The V call is TRBV5-1, the J call TRBJ2-5; D ambiguous. Trimming left V 8 bases short and J 0 bases short, with 8 bases between. The length of the CDR3 is 12 residues. Germline loops: CDR1 SGHRS, CDR2 YFSETQ. As DNA, the CDR3 is TGCGCCAGTCACCAGTACCAAGAGACCCAGTACTTC. Its translation: CASHQYQETQYF.

This clonotype appeared a few times. The chain links TRBV6-2 or TRBV6-3 to TRBJ1-5; D is unresolved. Germline V gene lookup returns CDR1 MNHEY and CDR2 SVGEGT. Trimming left V 5 bases short and J 8 bases short, with 19 bases between. This CDR3 region has 15 residues. The CDR3 DNA reads TGTGCCAGCAGTCCTCCGAGGCCCTCCCCTAAGCCCCAGCATTTT. Translated: CASSPPRPSPKPQHF.

This clonotype was observed a few times. This chain joins TRBV7-2 and TRBJ2-7; 8 bases map to TRBD1. The CDR3 extends over 15 amino acids. CDR1 SGHTA and CDR2 FQGNSA come from the germline V gene. The junction had 9 bases not matched to a gene; V was cut back by 2 bases and J by 6 bases. CDR3 nucleotides: TGTGCCAGCAGCTTACAGGGGGCCTCTAGGGTCGAGCAGTACTTC. Its protein is CASSLQGASRVEQYF.

In its sample, this clonotype was seen a few times. The chain has TRBV27 and TRBJ2-7, with a possible D match to TRBD1 (6 bases). Germline CDR1 reads MNHEY; CDR2 reads SMNVEV (reference sequence). Trimming removed 5 bases from V and 3 bases from J, with 14 bases in between. CDR3 length: 14 residues. CDR3 amino acids: CASSPGTRGYEQYV. DNA for the CDR3: TGTGCCAGCAGTCCCGGGACCAGGGGCTACGAGCAGTACGTC.

The rearrangement links TRBV19 to TRBJ2-1; 8 nucleotides agree with TRBD1. The germline V gene encodes CDR1 LNHDA and CDR2 SQIVND (reference sequence). CDR3 length equals 16 residues. The V gene end was trimmed by 9 bases and the J gene end by 6 bases; junction bases not matched to a gene: 16. CDR3 residues: CASRPADRDAGNEQFF. In nucleotides, the CDR3 is TGTGCCAGCAGACCTGCGGACAGGGACGCGGGCAATGAGCAGTTCTTC.

V usage is TRBV27 and J usage is TRBJ2-7, with 7 bases aligning to TRBD1. Germline V gene sequence: CDR1 MNHEY, CDR2 SMNVEV (reference sequence). The CDR3 consists of 13 residues. J was trimmed by 2 bases and V by 8 bases; bases with no gene match: 6. The CDR3 bases are TGTGCCAGCGGATCCACAGGGGCCTACGAGCAGTACGTC. Translating gives CASGSTGAYEQYV.

This clonotype was counted a few times. The V and J genes are TRBV7-2 and TRBJ2-7, with D perhaps TRBD1 (6 bases). The CDR3 covers 13 residues. V gave up 1 base and J gave up 3 bases, with 7 bases separating them. CDR1 is SGHTA, CDR2 FQGNSA, per germline. Here the CDR3 reads CASSLGDNYEQYF. CDR3 DNA: TGTGCCAGCAGCTTAGGGGACAACTACGAGCAGTACTTC.

Worth noting for this clonotype: A read error is possible here, since a much larger clone lies one base away. The rearrangement joins TRBV6-4 to TRBJ2-2; TRBD2 matches at 7 bases. Germline V gene sequence: CDR1 MRHNA, CDR2 SNTAGT. CDR3 length: 14 residues. Trimming at V came to 3 bases and at J to 3 bases, leaving 1 base not matched to a gene. The CDR3 is CASSESGDTGELFF. The CDR3 bases are TGTGCCAGCAGTGAAAGCGGGGACACCGGGGAGCTGTTTTTT.

In its sample, this clonotype was seen a few times. This sequence joins TRBV11-2 and TRBJ2-1, with D maybe TRBD1 (5 bases). V shed 5 bases and J shed 5 bases, with 10 bases lying between them. This CDR3 is built from 13 residues. The germline gives CDR1 SGHAT, CDR2 FQNNGV. This CDR3 is CASSLDSNNEQFF. CDR3 coding DNA: TGTGCCAGCAGCCTTGACAGCAACAATGAGCAGTTCTTC.

This chain joins TRBV24-1 and TRBJ2-1; 7 bases are a match to TRBD2. CDR1 is KGHDR, CDR2 SFDVKD, per germline. The CDR3 is 14 residues long. Losses at the gene ends were 5 bases for V and 10 bases for J; bases not matched to a gene: 10. CDR3 protein: CATSGTVGEGEQFF. CDR3 coding DNA: TGTGCCACCAGTGGTACAGTCGGGGAGGGGGAGCAGTTCTTC.

The chain carries TRBV20-1 and TRBJ1-5; no reliable D call. Trimming shortened V by 5 bases and J by 5 bases, and 19 bases separated the two germline ends. This CDR3 has 15 amino acids. Germline-derived CDR1 and CDR2 are DFQATT and SNEGSKA (reference sequence). Written as DNA, the CDR3 is TGCAGTGCTCGGTTCGCGAAATTCGCCGATCAGCCCCAGCATTTT. Translation gives CSARFAKFADQPQHF.

CDR3 DNA: TGTGCCAGCAGTACCCGGACAGGGGCCCCCGCAAATATGTTTTTT. Protein: CASSTRTGAPANMFF. The rearrangement links TRBV6-5 to TRBJ1-4, with TRBD1 matching over 9 bases. This CDR3 is built from 15 residues. From germline, CDR1 is MNHEY and CDR2 SVGAGI. Trimming removed 5 bases from V and 15 bases from J; junction bases left unmatched: 16.

This clonotype was detected only a few times. The chain couples TRBV20-1 to TRBJ2-5; 12 bases are a match to TRBD2. The CDR3 extends over 14 amino acids. V lost 4 bases and J lost 4; bases outside the gene matches: 4. Germline values: CDR1 DFQATT, CDR2 SNEGSKA (reference sequence). For the CDR3, the DNA is TGCAGTGCTACCAGGACTAGCGGGGCAGAGACCCAGTACTTC. It specifies CSATRTSGAETQYF.

This clonotype was seen only a few times. This sequence joins TRBV6-6 and TRBJ2-7; the match to TRBD1 covers 9 bases. From germline, CDR1 is MNHNY and CDR2 SVGAGI (reference sequence). The length of the CDR3 is 14 residues. V lost 6 bases and J lost 2; bases outside the gene matches: 5. CDR3 amino acids: CASRAGTGTYEQYV. The CDR3 DNA follows: TGTGCCAGCAGAGCCGGGACAGGGACCTACGAGCAGTACGTC.

Only one count was recorded for this clonotype. This chain uses TRBV2 with TRBJ2-2; possibly TRBD1 or TRBD2 for D (6 bases each). V lost 2 bases, J lost 2 bases, and 9 bases lay in between. Germline V CDR1 and CDR2: SNHLY, FYNNEI. The CDR3 loop spans 15 amino acids. CDR3 nucleotide sequence: TGTGCCAGCAGTGAATACGGGGGCAACACCGGGGAGCTGTTTTTT. It specifies CASSEYGGNTGELFF.

V and J are TRBV6-1 and TRBJ1-2, with 7 positions matching TRBD1. V gave up 1 base and J gave up 2 bases; unmatched junction bases: 7. Germline CDR1 reads MNHNS; CDR2 reads SASEGT. The CDR3 is 16 amino acids. CDR3 coding DNA: TGTGCCAGCAGTGAAGTAGGAACAGGGGCCAACTATGGCTACACCTTC. This encodes CASSEVGTGANYGYTF.

The gene calls are TRBV2 and TRBJ1-4, with D perhaps TRBD1 (5 bases). CDR3 length: 13 amino acids. Germline V gives CDR1 SNHLY, CDR2 FYNNEI. Trimming left V 5 bases short and J 8 bases short, with 12 bases between. In DNA, the CDR3 is TGTGCCAGCAGTTTAGACAGACGGGAAAAACTGTTTTTT. Translating gives CASSLDRREKLFF.

The chain recombines TRBV6-2 or TRBV6-3 with TRBJ1-2; possible D gene TRBD1, 6 bases. The V and J ends lost 7 bases and 7 bases respectively, with 16 bases between them. Germline CDR1 MNHEY, CDR2 SVGEGT. The CDR3 contains 13 residues. CDR3 loop: CASTTTGRSGYTF. The CDR3 region has the DNA TGTGCCAGCACCACGACAGGTCGGTCTGGCTACACCTTC.

This clonotype has more than one count but fewer than ten. The chain links TRBV11-3 to TRBJ2-7; 8 bases are shared with TRBD2. The CDR3 runs 14 residues. The germline V gene has CDR1 SGHNT and CDR2 YENEEA. V was clipped by 2 bases and J by 5 bases; unmatched bases: 5. In nucleotides, the CDR3 is TGTGCCAGCAGCTTAAGCGGGGGAAACGACGAGCAGTACTTC. The encoded protein is CASSLSGGNDEQYF.